The next 18 T cell receptor beta chains were all read from a single sample in a study of CD8+ T cells in alopecia areata. As for treatment: oral pan-JAK inhibitor, 5-10 mg twice daily. Extracted RNA was reverse transcribed into cDNA, the sequencing template. The method was immunoSEQ multiplex PCR; TCRdb's version includes in-frame clones alone and lacks a portion of them. The sample includes about 210,000 clones, 40% to 55% of them seen just once. The source material was CD4+ T cells sorted from blood, sampled around week 36, from a patient treated with tofacitinib. These TCRs come from a human donor with alopecia areata.

CDR3 sequence: CASSVGSGTADTQYF. CDR3 nucleotide sequence: TGTGCCAGCAGCGTAGGGAGCGGGACAGCAGATACGCAGTATTTT. The gene calls are TRBV9 and TRBJ2-3; D may correspond to TRBD1 or TRBD2 (7 bases each). Trimming stripped 0 bases from V and 4 bases from J, with 12 bases between. The CDR3 sequence is 15 residues long. CDR1 is SGDLS, CDR2 YYNGEE, per germline.

The chain uses TRBV15 and TRBJ2-5, with TRBD2 matching 9 bases. In germline, CDR1 is LNHNV, CDR2 YYDKDF (reference sequence). This CDR3 has 16 residues. Germline trimming cut 8 bases from V and 5 bases from J; bases unmatched to any gene: 15. CDR3 in amino acids: CATHYAGGPRGETQYF. The CDR3 DNA sequence: TGTGCCACCCACTACGCGGGAGGGCCTCGGGGTGAGACCCAGTACTTC.

This clone showed up just a few times. This rearrangement joins TRBV11-2 to TRBJ1-2; unclear D gene. The germline V and J ends were trimmed by 3 bases and 8 bases, with 13 bases remaining between them. In germline, CDR1 is SGHAT, CDR2 FQNNGV. The CDR3 totals 13 residues. CDR3 amino acids: CASSFLGIGGYTF. The CDR3 nucleotides are TGTGCCAGCAGCTTTCTGGGTATAGGCGGCTACACCTTC.

This clone has a handful of counts. This rearrangement joins TRBV6-5 to TRBJ2-4; D is uncertain. The CDR3 spans 14 residues. V dropped 8 bases and J dropped 9 bases, with 20 bases sitting between them. The germline V gene has CDR1 MNHEY and CDR2 SVGAGI. Written as DNA, the CDR3 is TGTGCCAGCCGACAATTTCACCTCGCCGGCATTCAGTACTTC. This gives the protein CASRQFHLAGIQYF.

This chain joins TRBV13 and TRBJ2-3, with a tentative D call TRBD2 (5 bases). The germline V gene has CDR1 PRHDT and CDR2 FYEKMQ (reference sequence). The CDR3 has 17 residues. The V gene lost 5 bases and the J gene lost 2 bases, with 20 bases spanning the gap. CDR3 nucleotides: TGTGCCAGCAGCCCACCCTCCGGACTGGAGCACACAGATACGCAGTATTTT. Amino acids: CASSPPSGLEHTDTQYF.

This clone showed up just a few times. The chain couples TRBV14 to TRBJ2-2; 8 nucleotides agree with TRBD2. This CDR3 spans 16 amino acids. Trimming removed 3 bases from V and 6 bases from J; junction bases left unmatched: 9. Looked up from germline, CDR1 is SGHDN and CDR2 is FVKESK. DNA of the CDR3: TGTGCCAGCAGCCATCGAGCGGGAGTTTCGTCCGGGGAGCTGTTTTTT. Its protein is CASSHRAGVSSGELFF.

V gene TRBV5-1 combines with J gene TRBJ2-5; 7 positions agree with TRBD1. The CDR3 sequence is 15 residues long. Germline V gene sequence: CDR1 SGHRS, CDR2 YFSETQ. Germline trimming cut 3 bases from V and 3 bases from J; bases unmatched to any gene: 8. The CDR3 nucleotides read TGCGCCAGCAGCTCCCCCGGGACAGTAGAAGAGACCCAGTACTTC. It specifies CASSSPGTVEETQYF.

The sample holds a few counts of this clone. The chain uses TRBV5-1 and TRBJ1-2; perhaps TRBD1 as D (5 bases). The V gene's germline CDR1 is SGHRS and CDR2 YFSETQ. Trimming removed 4 bases from V and 8 bases from J, with 15 bases in between. The CDR3 covers 13 residues. The CDR3 loop reads CASSPSDSGGYTF. DNA for the CDR3: TGCGCCAGCAGCCCAAGTGACAGTGGAGGCTACACCTTC.

This clone was seen repeatedly, ten times or more. The CDR3 is CASSYGKRTARGYTF. As DNA, the CDR3 is TGTGCCAGCAGTTACGGAAAGCGGACAGCTAGGGGCTACACCTTC. The chain couples TRBV6-5 to TRBJ1-2, with a weak D call TRBD1 (6 bases). CDR3 size: 15 residues. Germline V lookup: CDR1 MNHEY, CDR2 SVGAGI. V lost 2 bases, J lost 8 bases, and 18 bases lay in between.

This clone was detected only a few times. This chain uses TRBV6-1 with TRBJ2-7; 7 bases line up with TRBD1. Germline CDR1 MNHNS, CDR2 SASEGT. The CDR3 is 14 residues long. The junction had 4 bases not matched to a gene; V was cut back by 4 bases and J by 1 base. This chain's CDR3 is CASSAPGQSYEQYF. Here the CDR3 DNA reads TGTGCCAGCAGTGCCCCGGGACAGTCCTACGAGCAGTACTTC.

This clone was recorded once. The rearrangement uses TRBV15 and TRBJ2-7, with 10 bases fitting TRBD1. Germline V lookup: CDR1 LNHNV, CDR2 YYDKDF (reference sequence). The CDR3 sequence is 17 residues long. V was pared by 0 bases and J by 5 bases, with 10 bases of the junction left unmatched. The CDR3, as DNA: TGTGCCACCAGCAGAGAGCCTACCGGGACAGGGGACCACGAGCAGTACTTC. Its translation: CATSREPTGTGDHEQYF.

This clone was seen a handful of times. The V call is TRBV29-1, the J call TRBJ2-7; TRBD1 aligns across 8 bases. After removal of 2 bases from V and 1 base from J, the junction contained 1 base not matched to a gene. CDR3 size: 13 residues. Looked up from germline, CDR1 is SQVTM and CDR2 is ANQGSEA. CDR3 DNA: TGCAGCGTTGAAAGGACAGGGTCCTACGAGCAGTACTTC. Encoded protein: CSVERTGSYEQYF.

J is TRBJ1-2 and V is TRBV10-3; TRBD1 matches at 8 bases. CDR3 length: 12 amino acids. Per germline, CDR1 ENHRY and CDR2 SYGVKD. Germline trimming cut 6 bases from V and 8 bases from J; bases unmatched to any gene: 5. CDR3 loop: CAISGDRSGYTF. The DNA for the CDR3 is TGTGCCATCAGCGGGGACAGGTCCGGCTACACCTTC.

There are a few counts of this clone. V is TRBV5-4 and J is TRBJ2-7; the match to TRBD1 covers 10 bases. CDR1 and CDR2 from the germline V gene are SGHNT and YYREEE (reference sequence). The CDR3 has 14 residues. The V segment lost 6 bases and the J segment 3 bases; nucleotides outside the gene matches: 6. For the CDR3, the DNA is TGTGCCAGCAATAGACAGGGGGCCGTCTACGAGCAGTACTTC. The encoded protein is CASNRQGAVYEQYF.

The CDR3 DNA reads TGTGCCTGGTGGGGTGGCACAAGGGCTGGGGAGCAGTACTTC. Residues: CAWWGGTRAGEQYF. The chain recombines TRBV30 with TRBJ2-7, with unresolved D. Trimming left V 5 bases short and J 7 bases short, with 21 bases between. This CDR3 is 14 amino acids long. Germline CDR1 and CDR2: GTSNPN and SVGIG (reference sequence).

This rearrangement joins TRBV25-1 to TRBJ2-3; D may be TRBD2 (6 bases). The CDR3 has 14 residues. The germline V gene has CDR1 MGHDK and CDR2 SYGVNS. V gave up 5 bases and J gave up 2 bases, with 11 bases separating them. As DNA, the CDR3 is TGTGCCAGCAGTCAGGGACTGATCACAGATACGCAGTATTTT. It translates to CASSQGLITDTQYF.

This rearrangement joins TRBV30 to TRBJ1-1; a possible D gene is TRBD1 (5 bases). Trimming shortened V by 4 bases and J by 3 bases, and 18 bases separated the two germline ends. Germline CDR1 GTSNPN, CDR2 SVGIG (reference sequence). The CDR3 contains 15 residues. The CDR3 DNA sequence: TGTGCCTGGACTGGGGGTCGTGCGCTTTACACTGAAGCTTTCTTT. Protein product: CAWTGGRALYTEAFF. The whole variable domain, filled in from reference TRBV30 and TRBJ1-1, reads SQTIHQWPATLVQPVGSPLSLECTVEGTSNPNLYWYRQAAGRGLQLLFYSVGIGQISSEVPQNLSASRPQDRQFILSSKKLLLSDSGFYLCAWTGGRALYTEAFFGQGTRLTVV.

This clone appeared a few times. The V call is TRBV7-3, the J call TRBJ2-5, with 11 bases lining up with TRBD2. From germline, CDR1 is SGHTA and CDR2 FQGTGA. Unmatched junction bases numbered 7, after V lost 5 bases and J lost 5 bases. The CDR3 is made up of 15 amino acids. The DNA of the CDR3 is TGTGCCAGCAGCCTACTAGCGGGAGAGAGGGAGACCCAGTACTTC. Its protein product is CASSLLAGERETQYF.